This TCR beta chain stems from a study of T cell repertoires in cytomegalovirus infection. Whole-study findings and limits: CMV-specific HLA-C-restricted TCR beta clonotypes dominated the ex vivo response.

MiXCR, run by TCRdb on the reads, gives a single entry per CDR3 protein. The sample holds about 920,000 distinct CDR3 sequences; 30% to 40% are singletons and the top ten take around 15%. Germline loops: CDR1 SGHTA, CDR2 FQGNSA. V was cut by 10 bases and J by 1 base, with 17 bases left in between. This CDR3 has 15 amino acids. This clonotype was found many times. Its antigen remains unidentified. The sequencing used cultured CD8+ T cells from PBMCs, collected from culture after CMV antigen stimulation. This TCR was sampled from a human donor in good health (CMV status not recorded). Some clones in this sample may be carry-over from other donors' samples. The V and J genes are TRBV7-2 and TRBJ2-1, with D possibly matching TRBD1 (6 bases). The DNA for the CDR3 is TGTGCCACCCCAGTGCAGACAGGATCCTACAATGAGCAGTTCTTC. This sequence encodes CATPVQTGSYNEQFF.